Below are 5 T cell receptor beta chains sequenced from a single sample in a study of blood T cells in healthy people across ages. A second roughly 6 to 11 cycle PCR used barcoded and J-beta primers. TCRdb processed the 5' RACE reads anew with MiXCR; each CDR3 protein has one entry. The top ten clones hold approximately 10% of a sample with some 940,000 distinct CDR3 sequences, under 35% of them seen once. This same sample was also taken into another study, of T cells of mothers and their children.

Sequencing used blood. These receptors all stem from a middle-aged woman in good health.

This clonotype was seen only a few times. The chain has TRBV7-9 and TRBJ2-3; D is uncertain. V dropped 2 bases and J dropped 5 bases, with 8 bases sitting between them. CDR3 length equals 13 residues. Germline V gene lookup returns CDR1 SEHNR and CDR2 FQNEAQ (reference sequence). CDR3 amino acids: CASSLLQGDTQYF. Here the CDR3 DNA reads TGTGCCAGCAGCTTACTACAAGGAGATACGCAGTATTTT.

This clonotype occurred many times. This rearrangement joins TRBV14 to TRBJ1-2; 9 nucleotides agree with TRBD1. CDR1 is SGHDN, CDR2 FVKESK, per germline. The CDR3 is made up of 17 amino acids. After removal of 0 bases from V and 8 bases from J, the junction contained 13 bases not matched to a gene. The CDR3 DNA sequence: TGTGCCAGCAGCCAAGATCTTGGGACAGGGCGGAACCACGGCTACACCTTC. Translation: CASSQDLGTGRNHGYTF.

This clonotype was recorded at least ten times. The chain couples TRBV25-1 to TRBJ1-1, with D tentatively TRBD1 (6 bases). Germline CDR1 is MGHDK and CDR2 is SYGVNS. Trimming left V 4 bases short and J 6 bases short, with 12 bases between. CDR3 length: 13 residues. CDR3 in amino acids: CASSVQGSAEAFF. As DNA, the CDR3 is TGTGCCAGCAGTGTTCAGGGGAGCGCTGAAGCTTTCTTT.

This clonotype has only a few counts. This chain joins TRBV4-1 and TRBJ2-5, with D tentatively TRBD2 (5 bases). From germline, CDR1 is MGHRA and CDR2 YSYEKL. The CDR3 totals 18 residues. Trimming pared 3 bases from V and 2 bases from J, leaving 22 bases between. CDR3 region: CASSHPNPGSATQETQYF. The DNA of the CDR3 is TGCGCCAGCAGCCACCCAAATCCGGGGTCAGCCACTCAAGAGACCCAGTACTTC.

The chain has TRBV4-2 and TRBJ1-2; D is unclear. Deletions cut 0 bases from V and 4 bases from J, with 9 bases between. The germline CDR1 and CDR2 sequences are LGHNA and YNFKEQ. The CDR3 runs to 14 residues. The CDR3 DNA sequence: TGTGCCAGCAGCCAAGATATGACGGTCTATGGCTACACCTTC. Translation: CASSQDMTVYGYTF.